The entry below gives a single T cell receptor (beta chain) sequence along with its context. The sample belongs to a study of blood T cell repertoires in COVID-19. The V segment lost 8 bases and the J segment 3 bases; nucleotides outside the gene matches: 13. Germline CDR1 is SQVTM and CDR2 is ANQGSEA. This CDR3 region has 15 residues. The assay was immunoSEQ multiplex PCR, and TCRdb's table has in-frame clones only and misses some. The table shows 200,000 to 250,000 clones, with 90% occurring only once. Two negative PCRs, clearance, or symptom resolution had been documented for recovered Cohort 3 donors.

The sequenced sample consisted of PBMCs or T cells enriched from blood (not recorded which). The source of this sequence is a man aged 25 to 40 who had recovered from COVID-19. This sequence joins TRBV29-1 and TRBJ2-3; TRBD2 aligns across 8 bases. The CDR3 loop is CSLWGLAGGTDTQYF. The CDR3 nucleotides read TGCAGCCTCTGGGGGCTAGCGGGTGGGACAGATACGCAGTATTTT.